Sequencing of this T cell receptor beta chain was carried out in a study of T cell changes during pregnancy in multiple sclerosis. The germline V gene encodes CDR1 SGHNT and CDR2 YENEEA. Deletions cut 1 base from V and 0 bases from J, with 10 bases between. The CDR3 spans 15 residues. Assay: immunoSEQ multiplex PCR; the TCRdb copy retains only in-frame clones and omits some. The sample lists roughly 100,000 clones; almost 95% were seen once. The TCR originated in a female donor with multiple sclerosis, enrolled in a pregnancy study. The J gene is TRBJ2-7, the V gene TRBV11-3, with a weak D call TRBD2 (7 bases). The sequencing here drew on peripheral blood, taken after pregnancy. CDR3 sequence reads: CASSLGGGDSYEQYF. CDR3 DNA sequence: TGTGCCAGCAGCTTAGGAGGGGGGGACTCCTACGAGCAGTACTTC.